These 4 T cell receptor beta chains came from one sample sequenced in a study of graft-versus-host responses after intestinal transplantation. Data came from immunoSEQ multiplex PCR; TCRdb stores just in-frame clones and leaves some out. In the table there are 25,000 to 30,000 clones, around 90% of which are singletons. The source was PBMCs, collected roughly 68 weeks after intestinal transplantation. The receptors derive from a human patient who received an intestinal transplant, so some T cells may come from the graft donor.

The chain recombines TRBV27 with TRBJ1-5; a weak D match, TRBD1 (5 bases). This CDR3 comprises 16 residues. Trimming took 3 bases from V and 5 from J, leaving 17 bases between them. In germline, CDR1 is MNHEY, CDR2 SMNVEV (reference sequence). The DNA of the CDR3 is TGTGCCAGCAGTTTCTTCGGGGACGGACTGGATCAGCCCCAGCATTTT. This codes for CASSFFGDGLDQPQHF.

The chain is built from TRBV29-1 and TRBJ2-3; TRBD1 aligns across 10 bases. Per germline, CDR1 SQVTM and CDR2 ANQGSEA. The CDR3 length is 13 residues. The trim removed 7 bases at V and 1 base at J, leaving 2 bases unmatched. The CDR3 loop reads CSAGTGGTDTQYF. Here the CDR3 DNA reads TGCAGCGCCGGGACAGGGGGCACAGATACGCAGTATTTT.

The rearrangement joins TRBV18 to TRBJ2-1; D uncertain. CDR1 KGHSH and CDR2 LQKENI come from the germline V gene. The CDR3 totals 13 residues. With 3 bases removed from V and 5 bases from J, the gap between germline ends came to 8 bases. The CDR3 protein is CASSPSVNNEQFF. The CDR3 bases are TGTGCCAGCTCACCTTCCGTAAACAATGAGCAGTTCTTC.

The chain is built from TRBV4-3 and TRBJ2-3; 10 nucleotides match TRBD2. Unmatched junction bases numbered 5, after V lost 1 base and J lost 1 base. The CDR3 has 17 amino acids. Germline values: CDR1 LGHNA, CDR2 YSLEER. The CDR3 loop reads CASSQAESGGGTDTQYF. For the CDR3, the DNA is TGCGCCAGCAGCCAAGCGGAGAGCGGGGGGGGCACAGATACGCAGTATTTT.